This T cell receptor beta chain was observed in a study of T cell responses to AZD1222 COVID-19 vaccine. Profiling relied on immunoSEQ multiplex PCR, and the TCRdb table lists in-frame clones only, not all of them. The sample carries roughly 130,000 clones, 88% recorded once. This CDR3 has 15 residues. The germline gives CDR1 SGDLS, CDR2 YYNGEE. The J segment lost 6 bases and the V segment lost 4 bases, leaving 10 bases of the junction unmatched. This clone was recorded once. The chain joins TRBV9 to TRBJ2-7; 10 bases map to TRBD2. This TCR was recovered from an adult in good health. The sequenced sample was peripheral blood, obtained on day 0 of MenACWY control vaccination. DNA for the CDR3: TGTGCCAGCAGCCCGGGACTAGCGAAAAGGTCCGAGCAGTACTTC. Translated, it gives CASSPGLAKRSEQYF.